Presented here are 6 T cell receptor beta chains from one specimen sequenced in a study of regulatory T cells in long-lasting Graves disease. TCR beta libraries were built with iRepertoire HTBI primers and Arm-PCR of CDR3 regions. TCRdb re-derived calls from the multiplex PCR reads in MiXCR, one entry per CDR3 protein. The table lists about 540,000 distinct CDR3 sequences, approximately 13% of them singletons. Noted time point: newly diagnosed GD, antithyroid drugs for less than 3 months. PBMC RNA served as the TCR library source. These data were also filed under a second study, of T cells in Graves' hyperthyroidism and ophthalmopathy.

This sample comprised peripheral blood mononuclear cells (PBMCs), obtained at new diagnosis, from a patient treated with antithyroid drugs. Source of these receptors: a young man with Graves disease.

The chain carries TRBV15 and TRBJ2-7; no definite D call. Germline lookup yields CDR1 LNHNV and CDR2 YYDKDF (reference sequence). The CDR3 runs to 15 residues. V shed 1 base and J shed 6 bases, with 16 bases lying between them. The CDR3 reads CATSRGGSDRREQYF. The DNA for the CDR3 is TGTGCCACCAGCAGAGGGGGTAGTGATCGACGCGAGCAGTACTTC.

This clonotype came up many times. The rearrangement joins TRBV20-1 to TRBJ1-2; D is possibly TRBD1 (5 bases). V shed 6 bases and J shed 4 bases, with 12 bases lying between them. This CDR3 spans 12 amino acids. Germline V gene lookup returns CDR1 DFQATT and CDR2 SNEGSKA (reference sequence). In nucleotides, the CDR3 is TGCAGTGCAAAGACAGCGAGCTATGGCTACACCTTC. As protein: CSAKTASYGYTF.

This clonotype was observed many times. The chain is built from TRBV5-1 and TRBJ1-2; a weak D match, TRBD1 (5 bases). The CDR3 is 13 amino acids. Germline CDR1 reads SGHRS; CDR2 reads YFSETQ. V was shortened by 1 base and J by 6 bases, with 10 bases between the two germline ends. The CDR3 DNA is TGCGCCAGCAGCTTGAATCGCAGGGATGGCTACACCTTC. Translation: CASSLNRRDGYTF.

CDR3 amino acids: CASRSQPQHF. CDR3 DNA: TGCGCCAGCCGTTCCCAGCCCCAGCATTTT. The chain has TRBV10-2 and TRBJ1-5; unclear D gene. CDR3 length equals 10 residues. The germline V gene has CDR1 WSHSY and CDR2 SAAADI. Trimming shortened V by 8 bases and J by 7 bases, and 6 bases separated the two germline ends.

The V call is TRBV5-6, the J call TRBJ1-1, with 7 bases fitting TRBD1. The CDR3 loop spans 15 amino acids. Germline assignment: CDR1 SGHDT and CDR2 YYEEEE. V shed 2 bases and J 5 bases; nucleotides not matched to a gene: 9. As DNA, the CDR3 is TGTGCCAGCAGCTTTGATCCCGACAGGGTTACTGAAGCTTTCTTT. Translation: CASSFDPDRVTEAFF. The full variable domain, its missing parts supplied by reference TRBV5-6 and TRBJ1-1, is DAGVTQSPTHLIKTRGQQVTLRCSPKSGHDTVSWYQQALGQGPQFIFQYYEEEERQRGNFPDRFSGHQFPNYSSELNVNALLLGDSALYLCASSFDPDRVTEAFFGQGTRLTVV.

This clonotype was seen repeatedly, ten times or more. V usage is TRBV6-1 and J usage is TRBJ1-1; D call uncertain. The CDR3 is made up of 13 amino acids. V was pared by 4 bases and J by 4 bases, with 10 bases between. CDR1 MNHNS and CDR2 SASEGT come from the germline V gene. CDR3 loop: CASSALGLTEAFF. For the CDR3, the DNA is TGTGCCAGCAGTGCCCTCGGGCTCACTGAAGCTTTCTTT.